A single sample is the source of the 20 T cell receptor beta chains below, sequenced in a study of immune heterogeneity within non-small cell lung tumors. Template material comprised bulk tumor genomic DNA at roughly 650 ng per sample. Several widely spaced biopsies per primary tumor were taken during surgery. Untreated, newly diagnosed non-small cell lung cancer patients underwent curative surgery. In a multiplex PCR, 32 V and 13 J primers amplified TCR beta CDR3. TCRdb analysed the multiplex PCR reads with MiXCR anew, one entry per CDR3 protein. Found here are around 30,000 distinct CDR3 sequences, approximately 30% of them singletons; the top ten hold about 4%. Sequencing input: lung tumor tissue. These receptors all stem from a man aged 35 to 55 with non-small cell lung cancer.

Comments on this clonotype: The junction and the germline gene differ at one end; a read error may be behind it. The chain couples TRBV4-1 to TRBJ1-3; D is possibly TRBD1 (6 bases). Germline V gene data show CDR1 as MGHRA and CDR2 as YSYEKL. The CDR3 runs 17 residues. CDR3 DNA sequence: TGCGCCAGCAGCCAAGTCGACAGGTGGTGCTCTGGAAACTCCATATTTTTT. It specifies CASSQVDRWCSGNSIFF.

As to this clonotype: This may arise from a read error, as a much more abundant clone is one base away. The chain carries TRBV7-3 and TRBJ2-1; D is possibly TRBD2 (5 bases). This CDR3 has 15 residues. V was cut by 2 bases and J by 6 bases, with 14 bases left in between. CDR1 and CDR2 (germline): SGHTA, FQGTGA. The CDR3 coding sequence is TGTGCCAGCAGCTTAGAGGGTGGACGGCTCAATGAGCAGTTCTTC. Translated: CASSLEGGRLNEQFF.

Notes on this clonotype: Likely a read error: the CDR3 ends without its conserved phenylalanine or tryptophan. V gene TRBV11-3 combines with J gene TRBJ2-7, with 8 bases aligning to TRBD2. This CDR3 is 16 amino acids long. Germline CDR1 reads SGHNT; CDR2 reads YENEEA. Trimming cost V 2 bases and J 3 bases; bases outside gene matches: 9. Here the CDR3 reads CASSLFFSTSGYEQYL. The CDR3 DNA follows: TGTGCCAGCAGCTTATTCTTCTCCACTAGCGGCTACGAGCAGTACCTC.

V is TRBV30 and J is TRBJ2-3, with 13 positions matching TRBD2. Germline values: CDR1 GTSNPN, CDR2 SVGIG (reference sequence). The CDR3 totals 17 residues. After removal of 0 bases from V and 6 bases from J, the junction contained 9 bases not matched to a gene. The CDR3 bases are TGTGCCTGGAGTGTAAAGCGGACTAGCGGGAGAGCCGATACGCAGTATTTT. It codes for CAWSVKRTSGRADTQYF. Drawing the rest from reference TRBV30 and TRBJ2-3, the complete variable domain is SQTIHQWPATLVQPVGSPLSLECTVEGTSNPNLYWYRQAAGRGLQLLFYSVGIGQISSEVPQNLSASRPQDRQFILSSKKLLLSDSGFYLCAWSVKRTSGRADTQYFGPGTRLTVL.

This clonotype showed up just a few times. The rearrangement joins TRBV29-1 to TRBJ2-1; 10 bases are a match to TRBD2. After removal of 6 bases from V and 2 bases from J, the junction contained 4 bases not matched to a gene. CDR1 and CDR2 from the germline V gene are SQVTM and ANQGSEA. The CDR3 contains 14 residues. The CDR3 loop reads CSVSGTSAYNEQFF. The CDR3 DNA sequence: TGCAGCGTATCCGGGACTAGCGCCTACAATGAGCAGTTCTTC.

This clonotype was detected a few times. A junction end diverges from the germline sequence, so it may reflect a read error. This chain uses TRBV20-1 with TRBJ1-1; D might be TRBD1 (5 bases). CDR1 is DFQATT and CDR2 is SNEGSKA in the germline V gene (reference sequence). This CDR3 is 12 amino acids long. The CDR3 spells CSAGEREGEAFF. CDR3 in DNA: TGCAGTGCTGGAGAAAGGGAGGGGGAAGCTTTCTTT.

The CDR3 sequence is CASSSSPSGYNEQFF. CDR3 DNA sequence: TGTGCCAGCAGCTCAAGCCCTAGCGGGTACAATGAGCAGTTCTTC. The chain carries TRBV9 and TRBJ2-1; 8 nucleotides agree with TRBD2. The CDR3 has 15 residues. Germline V CDR1 and CDR2: SGDLS, YYNGEE. V lost 4 bases to trimming and J lost 4 bases; unmatched junction nucleotides: 7.

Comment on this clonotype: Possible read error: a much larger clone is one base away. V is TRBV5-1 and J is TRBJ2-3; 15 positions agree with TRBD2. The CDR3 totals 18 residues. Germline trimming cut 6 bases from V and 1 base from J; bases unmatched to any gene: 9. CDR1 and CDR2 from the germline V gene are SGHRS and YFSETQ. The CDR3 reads CASNPGTSGRWGTDTQYF. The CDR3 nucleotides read TGCGCCAGCAACCCCGGGACTAGCGGGAGGTGGGGCACAGATACGCAGTATTTT.

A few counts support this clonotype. The CDR3 spells CASSVEAGGYNEQFF. CDR3 sequence (DNA): TGTGCCAGCAGCGTAGAGGCAGGGGGCTACAATGAGCAGTTCTTC. This sequence joins TRBV9 and TRBJ2-1; TRBD1 aligns across 7 bases. Germline V lookup: CDR1 SGDLS, CDR2 YYNGEE. This CDR3 is built from 15 residues. Trimming at V came to 0 bases and at J to 3 bases, leaving 3 bases not matched to a gene.

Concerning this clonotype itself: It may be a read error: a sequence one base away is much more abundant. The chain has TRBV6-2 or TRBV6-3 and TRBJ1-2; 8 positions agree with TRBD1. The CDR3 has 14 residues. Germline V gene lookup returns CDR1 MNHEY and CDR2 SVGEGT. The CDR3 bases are TGTGCCAGCAGAGGACAGGGTATATTCTATCGCTACACCTTC. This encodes CASRGQGIFYRYTF.

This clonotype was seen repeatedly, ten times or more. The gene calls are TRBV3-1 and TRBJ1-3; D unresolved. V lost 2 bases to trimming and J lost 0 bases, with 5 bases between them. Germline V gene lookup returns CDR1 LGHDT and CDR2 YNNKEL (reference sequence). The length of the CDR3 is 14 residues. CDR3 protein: CASSQLSSGNTIYF. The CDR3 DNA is TGTGCCAGCAGCCAACTTAGCTCTGGAAACACCATATATTTT.

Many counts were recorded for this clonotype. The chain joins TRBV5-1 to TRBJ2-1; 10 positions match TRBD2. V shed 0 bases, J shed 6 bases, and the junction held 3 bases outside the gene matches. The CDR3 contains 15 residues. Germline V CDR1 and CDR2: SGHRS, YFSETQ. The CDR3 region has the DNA TGCGCCAGCAGCTTGGCTTTAGCGGGAGGCAATGAGCAGTTCTTC. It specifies CASSLALAGGNEQFF.

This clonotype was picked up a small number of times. CDR3 residues: CSARGLGEVPYNEQFF. CDR3 coding DNA: TGCAGTGCTAGAGGTCTAGGAGAAGTACCGTACAATGAGCAGTTCTTC. The rearrangement uses TRBV20-1 and TRBJ2-1; D unresolved. V was shortened by 1 base and J by 4 bases, with 17 bases between the two germline ends. Germline CDR1 DFQATT, CDR2 SNEGSKA (reference sequence). The CDR3 runs to 16 residues.

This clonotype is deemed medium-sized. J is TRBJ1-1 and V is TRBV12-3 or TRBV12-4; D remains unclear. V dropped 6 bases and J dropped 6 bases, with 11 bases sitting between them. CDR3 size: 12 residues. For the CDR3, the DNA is TGTGCCAGCAGACCTGGTCGGTCTGAAGCTTTCTTT. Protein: CASRPGRSEAFF.

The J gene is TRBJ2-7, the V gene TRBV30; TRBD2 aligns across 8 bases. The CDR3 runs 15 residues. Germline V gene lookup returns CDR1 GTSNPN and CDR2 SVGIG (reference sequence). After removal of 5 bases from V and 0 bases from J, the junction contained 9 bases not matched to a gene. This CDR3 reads CAWAPVAGSSYEQYF. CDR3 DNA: TGTGCCTGGGCGCCCGTAGCGGGGAGCTCCTACGAGCAGTACTTC.

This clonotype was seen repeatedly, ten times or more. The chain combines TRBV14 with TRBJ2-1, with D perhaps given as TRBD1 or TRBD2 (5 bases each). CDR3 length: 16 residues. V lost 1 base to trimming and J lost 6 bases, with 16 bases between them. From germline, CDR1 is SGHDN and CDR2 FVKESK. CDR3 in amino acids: CASSQGTGRTTNEQFF. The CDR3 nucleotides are TGTGCCAGCAGCCAAGGGACTGGTAGGACAACCAATGAGCAGTTCTTC.

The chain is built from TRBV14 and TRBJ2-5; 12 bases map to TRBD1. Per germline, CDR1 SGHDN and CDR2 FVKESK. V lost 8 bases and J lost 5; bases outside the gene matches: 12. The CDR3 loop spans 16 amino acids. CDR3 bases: TGTGCCAGCGGCTATTCCGGGACAGGGGGCCAGGAGACCCAGTACTTC. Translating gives CASGYSGTGGQETQYF.

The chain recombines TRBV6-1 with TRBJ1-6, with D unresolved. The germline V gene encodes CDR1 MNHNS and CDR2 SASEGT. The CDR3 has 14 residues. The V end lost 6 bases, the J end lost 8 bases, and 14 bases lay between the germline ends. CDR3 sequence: CASSPTDFYSPLHF. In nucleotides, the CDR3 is TGTGCCAGCAGCCCCACAGACTTCTATTCACCCCTCCACTTT.

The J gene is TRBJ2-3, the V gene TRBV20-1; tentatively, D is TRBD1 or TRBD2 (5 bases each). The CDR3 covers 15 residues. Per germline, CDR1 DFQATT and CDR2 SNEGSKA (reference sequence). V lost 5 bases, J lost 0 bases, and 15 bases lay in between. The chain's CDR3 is CSAPLGDRSTDTQYF. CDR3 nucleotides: TGCAGTGCTCCTCTAGGGGACCGTAGCACAGATACGCAGTATTTT.

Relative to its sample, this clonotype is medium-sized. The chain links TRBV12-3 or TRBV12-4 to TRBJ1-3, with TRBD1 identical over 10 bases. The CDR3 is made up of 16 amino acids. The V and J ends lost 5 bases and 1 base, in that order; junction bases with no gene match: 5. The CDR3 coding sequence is TGTGCCAGCAGTGAGACAGGGGGCATTTCTGGAAACACCATATATTTT. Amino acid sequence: CASSETGGISGNTIYF.